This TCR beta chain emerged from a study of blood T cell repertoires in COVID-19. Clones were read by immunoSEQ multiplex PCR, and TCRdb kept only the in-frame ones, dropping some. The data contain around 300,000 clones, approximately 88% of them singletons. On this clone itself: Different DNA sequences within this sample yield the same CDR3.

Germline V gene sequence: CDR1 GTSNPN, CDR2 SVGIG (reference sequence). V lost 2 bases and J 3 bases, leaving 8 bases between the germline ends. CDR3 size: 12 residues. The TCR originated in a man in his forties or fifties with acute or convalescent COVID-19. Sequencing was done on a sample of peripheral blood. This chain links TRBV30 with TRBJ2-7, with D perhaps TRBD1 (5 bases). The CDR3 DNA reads TGTGCCTGGAGTCCACAGGACTACGAGCAGTACTTC. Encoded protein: CAWSPQDYEQYF.